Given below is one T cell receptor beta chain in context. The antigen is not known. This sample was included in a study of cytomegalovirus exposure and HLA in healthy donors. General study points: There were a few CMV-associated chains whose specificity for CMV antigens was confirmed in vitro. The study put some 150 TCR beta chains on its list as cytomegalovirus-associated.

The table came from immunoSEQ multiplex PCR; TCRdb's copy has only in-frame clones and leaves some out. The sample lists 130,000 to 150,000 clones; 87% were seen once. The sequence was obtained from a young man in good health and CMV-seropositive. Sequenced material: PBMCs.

CDR3 nucleotide sequence: TGTGCCAGCAGTCAACTTGGGGGGGCAGGTTATGGCTACACCTTC. Encoded protein: CASSQLGGAGYGYTF. The chain combines TRBV6-1 with TRBJ1-2, with a possible D match to TRBD1 (6 bases). Germline assignment: CDR1 MNHNS and CDR2 SASEGT. This CDR3 has 15 residues. Deletions cut 5 bases from V and 5 bases from J, with 18 bases between.